The 3 T cell receptor beta chains reported below all come from one sample, sequenced in a study of response to subunit inactivated influenza vaccine listed by TCRdb under 2018. Libraries were prepared through RT-PCR. The data were produced on an Illumina HiSeq 2500. Using fastp at Q25 and MiXCR, TCRdb reprocessed the public reads and kept productive beta chains. Each CDR3 protein appears once, grouped with its most common genes and DNA. This sample is represented by about 780,000 distinct CDR3 sequences; approximately 18% of them were singletons. About a tenth of the sample rests with the top ten. The sequenced sample was PBMCs from blood, obtained 5 to 6 days after vaccination. These receptors came from a man aged 50-59 years who received an inactivated influenza vaccine. Donor details come from another sample of the same person, matched by shared clones.

The chain has TRBV6-5 and TRBJ2-4; 7 positions agree with TRBD2. The V segment lost 0 bases and the J segment 6 bases; nucleotides outside the gene matches: 11. Germline values: CDR1 MNHEY, CDR2 SVGAGI. The CDR3 consists of 17 residues. CDR3 sequence (DNA): TGTGCCAGCAGTTACTCTGGTGTGGCGCGGGGGAGAAACATTCAGTACTTC. This translates into CASSYSGVARGRNIQYF.

The chain is built from TRBV3-1 and TRBJ2-3; TRBD2 aligns across 10 bases. V dropped 4 bases and J dropped 2; count of bases not matched to a gene: 9. The CDR3 contains 17 residues. Germline values: CDR1 LGHDT, CDR2 YNNKEL (reference sequence). The CDR3 region has the DNA TGTGCCAGCAGCCCAAGAGGGCTAGCGGGGGTCACAGATACGCAGTATTTT. It is translated as CASSPRGLAGVTDTQYF.

This clonotype has a handful of counts. The chain has TRBV20-1 and TRBJ2-5; a weak D match, TRBD2 (6 bases). The CDR3 has 11 amino acids. The germline V gene encodes CDR1 DFQATT and CDR2 SNEGSKA (reference sequence). V lost 5 bases and J lost 5, with 9 bases in between. CDR3 nucleotides: TGCAGTGCTCAGGAGGGGGAGACCCAGTACTTC. Residues: CSAQEGETQYF.